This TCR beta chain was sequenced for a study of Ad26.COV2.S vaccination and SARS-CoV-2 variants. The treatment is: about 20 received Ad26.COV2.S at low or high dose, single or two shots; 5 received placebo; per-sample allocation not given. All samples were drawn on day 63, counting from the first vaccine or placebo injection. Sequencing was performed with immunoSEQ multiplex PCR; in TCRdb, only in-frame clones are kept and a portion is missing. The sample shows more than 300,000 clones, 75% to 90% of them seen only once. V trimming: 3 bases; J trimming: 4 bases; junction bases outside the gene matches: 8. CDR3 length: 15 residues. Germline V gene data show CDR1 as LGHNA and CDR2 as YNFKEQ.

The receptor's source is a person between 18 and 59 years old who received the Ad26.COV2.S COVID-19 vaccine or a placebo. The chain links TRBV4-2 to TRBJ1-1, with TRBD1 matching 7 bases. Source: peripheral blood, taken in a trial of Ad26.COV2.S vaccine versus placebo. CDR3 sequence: CASSHSGTDGTEAFF. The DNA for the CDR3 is TGTGCCAGCAGCCACTCCGGGACAGACGGCACTGAAGCTTTCTTT.